This T cell receptor (beta chain) was captured by sequencing in a study of CD8+CD57+ T cells in acquired aplastic anemia (dated by TCRdb to 2017 to 2018). Context from the whole study: Extracted DNA from sorted CD4+ and CD8+ cells averaged approximately 3.4 ug, ranging from roughly 0.19 to 27.4 ug. Healthy donor samples averaged about 10 million reads for CD4+ and fewer than 12 million for CD8+ cells.

Genomic DNA was used as template for profiling of TCR beta VDJ combinations and CDR3 sequences. An Illumina HiSeq 2000 was the platform used for TCR repertoire sequencing. Concerning the study's data processing: TRBV/TRBJ rearrangement plots, CDR3 size and DJ length profiles, and Simpson's diversity index were used to assess repertoires. The most abundant DNA sequence in the deep sequencing data was defined as the immunodominant clone. CDR3 amino acid sequences were screened for sharing across subjects and were compared with published repertoires and the VDJdb database. TCRdb passed the public sequencing reads through fastp at Q25 and MiXCR, retaining productive beta sequences. Every CDR3 protein is listed once, alongside the most common genes and DNA of its rows. Clone size and V and J calls follow TCRdb, not the original study. In all, the sample holds roughly 61,000 distinct CDR3 sequences, and roughly 54% of those were seen once. About 2.5% of the sample is taken by the ten largest.

TCR repertoires of sorted CD4+ and CD8+ blood T cells from severe aplastic anemia patients and healthy subjects were deep-sequenced in the study. Ficoll-Paque density gradient centrifugation was used to isolate peripheral blood mononuclear cells. CD4+ and CD8+ T cells were sorted by FACS or magnetic beads before DNA extraction. The study at large found these results: Approximately 27 CD8+ CDR3 sequences were found in both patients and controls but appeared to be highly expressed in patients and within the immunodominant clones of the patients. CD8+ Simpson's diversity did not differ significantly between patients and healthy controls (P=0.060).

To note about this clonotype: Its antigen has not been determined. No base quality values were provided; no much bigger clone lies one nucleotide off.

At the junction V is shortened by 7 bases and J by 0 bases, with 10 bases in between. For CDR1 and CDR2, the germline V gene (reference sequence) lists LNHDA and SQIVND. The CDR3 holds 14 amino acids from the cysteine to the phenylalanine. The DNA shown is the 42-base CDR3, in frame from base 1. This TCR was recovered from a human donor in good health, serving as a control. Sample: sorted CD4+, CD8+, or CD8+CD57+ T cells (not recorded which) from PBMCs. The V and J genes are TRBV19 and TRBJ1-3, with the D segment identity uncertain. The CDR3 has the sequence CASIEQSSGNTIYF. The DNA reads as follows: TGTGCCAGTATTGAACAGTCCTCTGGAAACACCATATATTTT.